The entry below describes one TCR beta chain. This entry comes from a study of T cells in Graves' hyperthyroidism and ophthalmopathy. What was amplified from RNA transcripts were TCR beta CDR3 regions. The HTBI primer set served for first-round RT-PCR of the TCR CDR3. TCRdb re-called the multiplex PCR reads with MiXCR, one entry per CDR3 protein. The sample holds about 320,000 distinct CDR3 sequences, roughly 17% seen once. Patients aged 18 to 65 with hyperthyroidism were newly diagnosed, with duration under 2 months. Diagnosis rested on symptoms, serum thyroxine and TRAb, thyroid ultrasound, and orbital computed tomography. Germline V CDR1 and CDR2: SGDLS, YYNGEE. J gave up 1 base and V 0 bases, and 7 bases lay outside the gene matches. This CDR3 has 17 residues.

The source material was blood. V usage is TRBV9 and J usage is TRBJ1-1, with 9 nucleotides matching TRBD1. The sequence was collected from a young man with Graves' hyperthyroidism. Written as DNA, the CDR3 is TGTGCCAGCAGCGTAGACCCCGGGACAGGGAGGAACACTGAAGCTTTCTTT. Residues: CASSVDPGTGRNTEAFF.